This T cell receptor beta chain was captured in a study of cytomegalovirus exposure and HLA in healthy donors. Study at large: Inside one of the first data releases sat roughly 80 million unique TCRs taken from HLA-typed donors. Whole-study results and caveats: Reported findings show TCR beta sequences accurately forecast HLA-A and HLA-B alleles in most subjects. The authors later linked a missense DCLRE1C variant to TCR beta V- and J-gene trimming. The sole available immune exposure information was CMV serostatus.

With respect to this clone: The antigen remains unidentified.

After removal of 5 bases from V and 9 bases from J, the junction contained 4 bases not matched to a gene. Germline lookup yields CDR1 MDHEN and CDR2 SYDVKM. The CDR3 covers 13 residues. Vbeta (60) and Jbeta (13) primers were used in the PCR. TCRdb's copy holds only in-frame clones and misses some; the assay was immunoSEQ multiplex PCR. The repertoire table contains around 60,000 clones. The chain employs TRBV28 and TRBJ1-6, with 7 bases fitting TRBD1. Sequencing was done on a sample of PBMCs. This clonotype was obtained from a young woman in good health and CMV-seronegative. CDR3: CASSPRQGSPLHF. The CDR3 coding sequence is TGTGCCAGCAGTCCAAGACAGGGTTCACCCCTCCACTTT.